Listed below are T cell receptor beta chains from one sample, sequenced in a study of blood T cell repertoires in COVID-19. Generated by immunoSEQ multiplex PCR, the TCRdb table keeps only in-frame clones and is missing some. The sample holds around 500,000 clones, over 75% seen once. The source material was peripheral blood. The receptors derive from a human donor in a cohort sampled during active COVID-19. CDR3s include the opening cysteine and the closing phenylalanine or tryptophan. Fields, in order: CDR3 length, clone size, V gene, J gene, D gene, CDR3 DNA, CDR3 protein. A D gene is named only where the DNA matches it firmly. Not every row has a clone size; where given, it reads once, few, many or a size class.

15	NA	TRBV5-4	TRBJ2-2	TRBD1	TGTGCCAGCAGCCCGACAGGGTCGAACACCGGGGAGCTGTTTTTT	CASSPTGSNTGELFF
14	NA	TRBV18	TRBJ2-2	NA	TGTGCCAGCTCACCCTTAGGGGACACCGGGGAGCTGTTTTTT	CASSPLGDTGELFF
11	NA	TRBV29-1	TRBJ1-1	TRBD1	TGCAGCGCCACCGGGACAGCCCAAGCTTTCTTT	CSATGTAQAFF
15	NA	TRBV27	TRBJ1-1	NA	TGTGCCAGCAGTTCTCAAGGAGGGGTGAACACTGAAGCTTTCTTT	CASSSQGGVNTEAFF
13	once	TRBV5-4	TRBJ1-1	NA	TGTGCCAGCAAGGGGCGGTTGAACACTGAAGCTTTCTTT	CASKGRLNTEAFF
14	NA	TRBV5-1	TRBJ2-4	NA	TGCGCCAGCAGCGGTTCACAGGCCAAAAACATTCAGTACTTC	CASSGSQAKNIQYF
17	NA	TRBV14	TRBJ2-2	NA	TGTGCCAGCAGCCGATCTATGGCGCGGGATTACACCGGGGAGCTGTTTTTT	CASSRSMARDYTGELFF
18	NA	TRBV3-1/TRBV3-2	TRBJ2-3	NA	TGTGCCAGCAGCCAAGCCTTTTGGAGGGCCAGAGAGACAGATACGCAGTATTTT	CASSQAFWRARETDTQYF
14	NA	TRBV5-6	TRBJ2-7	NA	TGTGCCAGCAGCTGGGGACTCAAGGCCTACGAGCAGTACTTC	CASSWGLKAYEQYF
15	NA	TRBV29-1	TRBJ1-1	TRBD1	TGCAGCGTTCATCAAGGGGGCAGGGGCAACACTGAAGCTTTCTTT	CSVHQGGRGNTEAFF
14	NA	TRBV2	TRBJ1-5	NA	TGTGCCAGCATGGCGTTAGGGGGAGCCCAGCCCCAGCATTTT	CASMALGGAQPQHF
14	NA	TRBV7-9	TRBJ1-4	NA	TGTGCCAGCAGCTTCGGACAGAACAATGAAAAACTGTTTTTT	CASSFGQNNEKLFF
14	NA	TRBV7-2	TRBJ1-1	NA	TGTGCCAGCAGCCCCAACAGTAGAATCGCTGAAGCTTTCTTT	CASSPNSRIAEAFF